This T cell receptor (beta chain) was obtained from a study of identical twins. This CDR3 contains 12 residues. The germline V gene has CDR1 SQVTM and CDR2 ANQGSEA. V lost 8 bases and J lost 3, with 14 bases in between. MiXCR, run by TCRdb on the 5' RACE reads, gives a single entry per CDR3 protein. The table has approximately 350,000 distinct CDR3 sequences, around an eighth seen once. This clonotype has a count of ten or more. In addition, the sample was reused for a study of yellow fever vaccine responses in identical twins.

This chain joins TRBV29-1 and TRBJ2-7, with D uncertain. This clonotype was sampled from a young woman in good health. The sample taken for sequencing was CD8+ T cells sorted from blood. As DNA, the CDR3 is TGCAGCCTAAGGCGCGTCAACTACGAGCAGTACTTC. It encodes CSLRRVNYEQYF.